A selection of T cell receptor beta chains follows, all from one sample in a study of cytomegalovirus exposure and HLA in healthy donors. Using immunoSEQ multiplex PCR, the repertoire was profiled, and TCRdb retains in-frame clones only, with some absent. The sample holds about 240,000 clones, approximately 84% seen once. Material for sequencing was PBMCs. Receptors originate from a woman aged 30 to 39 in good health and CMV-seropositive. Each CDR3 is given with its conserved first and last residue. Fields, in order: J gene, D gene, V gene, clone size, CDR3 DNA, CDR3 protein. The D gene is left open where the match is weak. Clone size is given for some rows only: seen once, a few or many times, or a class if the clone is expanded.

TRBJ1-2 . TRBV11-2 . TGTGCCAGCAGCTTAGCAGGGAACTATGGCTACACCTTC CASSLAGNYGYTF
TRBJ1-1 . TRBV5-1 few TGCGCCAGTAGACGACAGGAGAACACTGAAGCTTTCTTT CASRRQENTEAFF
TRBJ2-2 . TRBV7-9 . TGTGCCAGCAGCCTCGCAGGGGCTCCCGGGGAGCTGTTTTTT CASSLAGAPGELFF
TRBJ2-7 . TRBV19 . TGTGCCAGTAGTATTACCCCCGACAGCTACGAGCAGTACTTC CASSITPDSYEQYF
TRBJ2-1 TRBD2 TRBV27 . TGTGCCAGCGGCAGACTAGCGGGAATGGGCAATGAGCAGTTCTTC CASGRLAGMGNEQFF
TRBJ1-1 . TRBV6-1 . TGTGCCAGCAGTAGACTCGAAAGCGCCGGAACTGAAGCTTTCTTT CASSRLESAGTEAFF
TRBJ2-1 TRBD1 TRBV27 . TGTGCCAGCAAGACAGGGGTTTTCTACAATGAGCAGTTCTTC CASKTGVFYNEQFF
TRBJ1-1 . TRBV27 . TGTGCCAGCAGTTTAAATGTCGTTGAAGCTTTCTTT CASSLNVVEAFF
TRBJ2-3 TRBD2 TRBV28 . TGTGCCAGCAGTTTATCCGACGGGAGGGCCTTCGGGACAGATACGCAGTATTTT CASSLSDGRAFGTDTQYF
TRBJ2-7 TRBD2 TRBV7-8 many TGTGCCAGCAGCTTATGGACTAGCGGGATAAACGAGCAGTACTTC CASSLWTSGINEQYF
TRBJ2-3 . TRBV5-1 . TGCGCCAGCTCCTCTACGGTTAGCACAGATACGCAGTATTTT CASSSTVSTDTQYF
TRBJ2-5 TRBD2 TRBV27 . TGTGCCAGCAGAAGGACTAGCGGAGAGACCCAGTACTTC CASRRTSGETQYF
TRBJ2-7 . TRBV11-2 . TGTGCCAGCAGGTCCCTGCGTGGGGACAACTCCTACGAGCAGTACTTC CASRSLRGDNSYEQYF
TRBJ2-5 TRBD1 TRBV2 . TGTGCCAGCGGGACAGGGACGGGCGAGACCCAGTACTTC CASGTGTGETQYF
TRBJ1-1 . TRBV6-1 . TGTGCCAGCAGTGAACTTTCAGGGAACACTGAAGCTTTCTTT CASSELSGNTEAFF
TRBJ1-1 . TRBV19 . TGTGCCAGTACCCCCGACAGGTCTGAAGCTTTCTTT CASTPDRSEAFF
TRBJ1-5 TRBD1 TRBV2 . TGTGCCAGCAGGGAAGGGACAGGGGCGAGGAATCAGCCCCAGCATTTT CASREGTGARNQPQHF
TRBJ1-5 . TRBV5-1 . TGCGCCAGCAGGCCGGGGGTAAGCGAGGATCGTCCCCAGCATTTT CASRPGVSEDRPQHF
TRBJ1-1 TRBD1 TRBV10-3 . TGTGCCATCAGTGACCTTGGGACAGGGGGCGCAGAAATGAACACTGAAGCTTTCTTT CAISDLGTGGAEMNTEAFF
TRBJ1-1 . TRBV7-8 . TGTGCCAGCAGCGACACCAGACAGTTAAACACTGAAGCTTTCTTT CASSDTRQLNTEAFF
TRBJ1-2 . TRBV15 . TGTGCCACCAGCAGAGTAAGGGACTCTAAGTTCACCTTC CATSRVRDSKFTF
TRBJ2-7 . TRBV23-1 few TGCGCCAGCAGTCAAGAGACTAGGGAATCCTACGAGCAGTACTTC CASSQETRESYEQYF
TRBJ2-7 TRBD1 TRBV4-1 . TGCGCCAGCAGCCAAGCCCCCCGACAGGGGGGATCCTACGAGCAGTACTTC CASSQAPRQGGSYEQYF
TRBJ1-2 . TRBV28 once TGTGCCAGCAGTTCTGACAGGCTCTATGGCTACACCTTC CASSSDRLYGYTF
TRBJ2-4 TRBD2 TRBV2 . TGTGCCAGCGTGCCGGCGGTTAGCGGGAGGGTTATGTTCTTC CASVPAVSGRVMFF
TRBJ1-2 . TRBV19 . TGTGCCAGTAGTCCCGGACCCGGGGGAGATAACTATGGCTACACCTTC CASSPGPGGDNYGYTF
TRBJ2-7 TRBD1 TRBV7-2 . TGTGCCAGCAGCGTGCAGAGGACAGGCTACGAGCAGTACTTC CASSVQRTGYEQYF
TRBJ1-4 . TRBV15 . TGTGCCACCAGCAGAGATTGGGGGGTTAATGAAAAACTGTTTTTT CATSRDWGVNEKLFF
TRBJ1-2 . TRBV19 . TGTGCCAGTACCGAGGCCGCTGACTATGGCTACACCTTC CASTEAADYGYTF
TRBJ1-1 TRBD1 TRBV6-1 . TGTGCCAGCATCGGACAGGTGAACACTGAAGCTTTCTTT CASIGQVNTEAFF
TRBJ2-7 . TRBV11-3 few TGTGCCAGCACTCTTACGGCGGTTTCAACCTACGAGCAGTACTTC CASTLTAVSTYEQYF
TRBJ2-1 . TRBV29-1 . TGCAGCGTTCGGGGGGCTCACTACAATGAGCAGTTCTTC CSVRGAHYNEQFF
TRBJ1-2 . TRBV6-1 once TGTGCCAGCGTACAAGATGCTAACTATGGCTACACCTTC CASVQDANYGYTF
TRBJ2-7 . TRBV15 . TGTGCCACCAGCAGAGAAGAGCCTTCATCCGAGCAGTACTTC CATSREEPSSEQYF
TRBJ2-7 TRBD2 TRBV14 . TGTGCCAGCAGCCCACTTACTAGCGGGACGACCTACGAGCAGTACTTC CASSPLTSGTTYEQYF
TRBJ2-7 TRBD2 TRBV27 . TGTGCCAGCAGCGTATCACGGGGGGTCTACGAGCAGTACTTC CASSVSRGVYEQYF
TRBJ1-2 . TRBV7-9 . TGTGCCAGCAGCTTAGTGACAGCCCATTTTGGCTACACCTTC CASSLVTAHFGYTF
TRBJ2-1 TRBD2 TRBV5-4 . TGTGCCAGCAGACCCACGGGACTAGCGGACAATGAGCAGTTCTTC CASRPTGLADNEQFF
TRBJ2-1 . TRBV5-1 . TGCGCCAGCAGCTTCCGGGACACAAACAATGAGCAGTTCTTC CASSFRDTNNEQFF
TRBJ1-1 TRBD1 TRBV19 . TGTGCCAGTAGTGTAGTGACAGGGACTGAAGCTTTCTTT CASSVVTGTEAFF
TRBJ2-1 TRBD1 TRBV28 . TGTGCCAGCAGTCCCGGACAGGGCTGGGAGCAGTTCTTC CASSPGQGWEQFF
TRBJ2-3 . TRBV10-1 . TGCGCCAGCAGTGACGGACAGATATACACAGATACGCAGTATTTT CASSDGQIYTDTQYF